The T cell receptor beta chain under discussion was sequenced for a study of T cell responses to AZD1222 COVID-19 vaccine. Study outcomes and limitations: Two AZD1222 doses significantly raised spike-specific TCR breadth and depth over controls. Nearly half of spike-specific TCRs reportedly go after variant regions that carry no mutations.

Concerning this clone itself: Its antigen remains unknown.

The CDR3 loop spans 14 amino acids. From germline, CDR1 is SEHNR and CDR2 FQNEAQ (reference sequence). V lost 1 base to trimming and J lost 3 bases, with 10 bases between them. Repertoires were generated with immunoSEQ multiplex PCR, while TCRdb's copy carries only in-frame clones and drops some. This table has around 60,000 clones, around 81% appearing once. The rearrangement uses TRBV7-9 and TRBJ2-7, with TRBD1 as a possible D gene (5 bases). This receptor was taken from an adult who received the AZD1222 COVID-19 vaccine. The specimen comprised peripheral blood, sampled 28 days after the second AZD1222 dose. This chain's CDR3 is CASSLESRVYEQYF. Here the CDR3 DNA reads TGTGCCAGCAGCTTAGAATCCAGGGTCTACGAGCAGTACTTC.